This entry describes one T cell receptor beta chain. Antigen unknown. The data were obtained in a study of memory B cells and T cells in multiple sclerosis. Whole-study results and caveats: Clone-set sizes differed between compartments, so shared clonotype counts needed normalization.

TCRdb's table, derived via immunoSEQ multiplex PCR, lists solely in-frame clones and lacks some. Among some 49,000 clones, approximately 80% were seen once, and the ten largest hold about 1.1%. CFSE-dim autoproliferating and CFSE-high non-proliferating T cells from unstimulated culture were sequenced separately. Pooled replicate wells came from around 50 million CFSE-labeled PBMCs cultured less than 8 days without stimulus. The CDR3 runs to 15 residues. The rearrangement joins TRBV21-1 to TRBJ2-7; TRBD1 is the table's D call and was not checked against the DNA. TRBV21-1 is a documented pseudogene. Sequences were obtained from PBMCs from blood kept in culture. The TCR was taken from a human donor with multiple sclerosis. CDR3 sequence: CASSPEDRGCYEQYF. CDR3 DNA: TGTGCCAGCAGCCCCGAGGACAGGGGCTGTTACGAGCAGTACTTC.